This TCR beta chain is drawn from a study of identical twins. This clonotype has just a few counts. The CDR3 consists of 12 residues. Trimming cost V 3 bases and J 6 bases, with 9 bases left between them. Germline V CDR1 and CDR2: SGHTA, FQGNSA. TCRdb re-called the 5' RACE reads through MiXCR, storing one row per CDR3 protein. The repertoire holds roughly 490,000 distinct CDR3 sequences, roughly an eighth seen once, with 0.95% to 1% in the top ten. A further study also used this sample, focusing on yellow fever vaccine responses in identical twins.

The genes are TRBV7-2 and TRBJ2-7, with a weak D call TRBD2 (5 bases). The clonotype originates from a young woman in good health. The sequenced sample was CD4+ T cells sorted from blood. In DNA form, the CDR3 reads TGTGCCAGCAGCTTTGGAGGAAGCGAGCAGTACTTC. Amino acids: CASSFGGSEQYF.